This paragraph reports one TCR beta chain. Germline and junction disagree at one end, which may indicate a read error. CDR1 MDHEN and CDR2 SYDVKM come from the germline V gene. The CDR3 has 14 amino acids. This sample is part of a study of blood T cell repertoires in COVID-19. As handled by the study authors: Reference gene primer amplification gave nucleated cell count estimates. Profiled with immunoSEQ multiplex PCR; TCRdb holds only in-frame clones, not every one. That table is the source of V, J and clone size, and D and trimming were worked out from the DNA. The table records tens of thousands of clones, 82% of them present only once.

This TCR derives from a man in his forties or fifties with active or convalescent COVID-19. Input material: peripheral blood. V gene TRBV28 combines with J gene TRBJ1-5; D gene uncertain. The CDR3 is CASRSRASDQPQHF. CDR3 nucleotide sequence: TGTGCCAGCAGATCCCGGGCTAGCGATCAGCCCCAGCATTTT.